A selection of T cell receptor beta chains follows, all from one sample in a study of blood T cell repertoires in COVID-19. The assay was immunoSEQ multiplex PCR, and TCRdb's table has in-frame clones only and misses some. The data show over 200,000 clones, with 84% seen just once and 2% to 2.5% held by the top ten. The sequencing input was peripheral blood. Source of these receptors: a man in his forties who had recovered from COVID-19. The CDR3 runs from the conserved cysteine through the conserved F or W.

len	v_gene	j_gene	CDR3aa
16	TRBV5-4	TRBJ2-1	CASSLAQLRSYNEQFF
12	TRBV18	TRBJ1-2	CASSPQGVGYTF
15	TRBV6-6	TRBJ1-4	CASSYSQVGWEKLFF
14	TRBV14	TRBJ1-2	CASSQGDSFYGYTF
15	TRBV4-1	TRBJ1-1	CASSRGGNRNTEAFF
12	TRBV21-1	TRBJ2-7	CASSQEAHEQYF
15	TRBV6-5	TRBJ2-1	CASRSTSGTSNEQFF
13	TRBV12-3/TRBV12-4	TRBJ1-3	CASKPTGPSTIYF
14	TRBV6-5	TRBJ1-2	CASRSGTTNYGYTF
15	TRBV19	TRBJ2-1	CASSSQGGSYNEQFF
18	TRBV5-4	TRBJ1-4	CASSPGPGQGATNEKLFF
13	TRBV6-1	TRBJ1-2	CASSEMGAYGYTF
15	TRBV4-1	TRBJ2-5	CASSRLAGGRETQYF
11	TRBV20-1	TRBJ1-4	CSAPTGEKLFF
13	TRBV11-2	TRBJ2-1	CASSSEVYNEQFF
14	TRBV6-6	TRBJ1-1	CASSYSDRDTEAFF
16	TRBV4-3	TRBJ2-7	CASSQERQGYSYEQYF
14	TRBV5-3	TRBJ2-3	CARSLFTGLDTQYF
18	TRBV23-1	TRBJ1-2	CASSQSGTDGPGIYGYTF
15	TRBV19	TRBJ1-6	CASMQGRRYNSPLHF
14	TRBV5-6	TRBJ1-4	CASSLDRHNEKLFF
16	TRBV7-8	TRBJ1-5	CASTLRGPLSNQPQHF
15	TRBV9	TRBJ2-7	CASSAYSGPSYEQYF
12	TRBV12-3/TRBV12-4	TRBJ2-7	CASARGARMQYF
16	TRBV9	TRBJ1-3	CASSVAPNLPGNTIYF
14	TRBV3-1/TRBV3-2	TRBJ1-3	CASSQGGRGNTIYF
18	TRBV18	TRBJ2-6	CASSPRTGGGSGANVLTF
14	TRBV4-3	TRBJ1-2	CASSQVGPGSGYTF
15	TRBV4-3	TRBJ2-1	CASSQDSSGRNEQFF
15	TRBV2	TRBJ2-3	CASRPGQFAGDTQYF
16	TRBV5-6	TRBJ1-4	CASSLRWTGGREKLFF
14	TRBV6-5	TRBJ1-2	CASSSKGWSHGYTF
15	TRBV3-1/TRBV3-2	TRBJ2-1	CASSQREGTGNEQFF
17	TRBV10-3	TRBJ2-7	CAISERGLAGYSYEQYF
18	TRBV9	TRBJ2-3	CASSEALLQGARADTQYF
14	TRBV19	TRBJ2-1	CASAPQRSYNEQFF
15	TRBV19	TRBJ1-5	CASSRGDRGNQPQHF
16	TRBV27	TRBJ2-3	CASTANSGRDTDTQYF